These T cell receptor beta chains were read from a single sample in a study of OX40 agonist ivuxolimab in advanced cancers. The protocol was immunoSEQ multiplex PCR, while the TCRdb copy is restricted to in-frame clones and leaves out a portion. The sample includes under 85,000 clones, 85% to 95% of them seen just once. Sample: CD4+ or CD8+ T cells sorted from blood, taken in a trial of the OX40 agonist ivuxolimab. The receptors originated from an adult with an advanced solid tumor such as melanoma, head and neck, liver or kidney cancer. Both conserved end residues are part of each CDR3. D genes are given only for firm matches. Size tells how often a clone was seen (once, few, many) or the class of an expanded clone, and some rows leave it out.

TRBV9	-	14	few	TRBJ1-1	CASSLGRRGTEAFF	TGTGCCAGCAGCCTGGGACGACGCGGCACTGAAGCTTTCTTT
TRBV5-5	TRBD1	16	-	TRBJ2-5	CASSLQGQRRSETQYF	TGTGCCAGCAGCTTGCAGGGACAGAGGAGGTCAGAGACCCAGTACTTC
TRBV19	TRBD1	16	-	TRBJ2-2	CASSEPGGSITGELFF	TGTGCCAGTAGCGAACCAGGGGGCAGTATCACCGGGGAGCTGTTTTTT
TRBV10-3	-	13	-	TRBJ2-2	CAITRVGTGELFF	TGTGCCATCACCAGGGTCGGGACCGGGGAGCTGTTTTTT
TRBV27	TRBD2	15	once	TRBJ2-3	CASSSLAGGTDTQYF	TGTGCCAGCAGTTCTCTAGCGGGGGGCACAGATACGCAGTATTTT
TRBV5-1	-	14	-	TRBJ1-4	CASSLGQGYEKLFF	TGCGCCAGCAGCTTGGGGCAGGGATATGAAAAACTGTTTTTT
TRBV7-8	-	18	-	TRBJ1-4	CASSPRGISISFPTQLFF	TGTGCCAGCAGCCCGCGAGGGATCTCCATCTCGTTTCCCACCCAACTGTTTTTT
TRBV2	-	15	once	TRBJ1-4	CASRWTENANEKLFF	TGTGCCAGCAGATGGACAGAGAATGCTAATGAAAAACTGTTTTTT
TRBV4-3	-	14	-	TRBJ1-2	CASSQVSLNYGYTF	TGCGCCAGCAGCCAAGTCTCCCTTAACTATGGCTACACCTTC
TRBV6-1	-	14	-	TRBJ1-1	CASRERVTNTEAFF	TGTGCCAGCAGAGAGAGGGTTACGAACACTGAAGCTTTCTTT
TRBV27	TRBD2	15	-	TRBJ2-3	CASSFWREGTDTQYF	TGTGCCAGCAGTTTTTGGCGGGAGGGCACAGATACGCAGTATTTT
TRBV2	TRBD2	12	-	TRBJ2-1	CASTAGVYEQFF	TGTGCCAGCACGGCGGGAGTTTATGAGCAGTTCTTC
TRBV18	-	14	once	TRBJ1-5	CASSAPGPNQPQHF	TGTGCCAGCTCAGCCCCGGGACCCAATCAGCCCCAGCATTTT
TRBV10-1	TRBD2	15	-	TRBJ2-7	CASSTLAGGPSEQYF	TGCGCCAGCAGTACTTTAGCGGGAGGGCCCTCCGAGCAGTACTTC
TRBV10-3	TRBD1	16	-	TRBJ2-7	CAISQGQGTSSYEQYF	TGTGCCATCAGTCAAGGACAGGGGACCTCTTCCTACGAGCAGTACTTC
TRBV20-1	-	11	-	TRBJ2-7	CSARGLYEQYF	TGCAGTGCTAGAGGCCTGTACGAGCAGTACTTC
TRBV28	TRBD1	16	-	TRBJ1-1	CASSFGGTGGITEAFF	TGTGCCAGCAGTTTCGGAGGGACAGGGGGCATCACTGAAGCTTTCTTT
TRBV30	-	13	-	TRBJ1-5	CAWSVRGSQPQHF	TGTGCCTGGAGTGTAAGGGGATCTCAGCCCCAGCATTTT
TRBV9	-	14	-	TRBJ2-3	CASSVGGYTDTQYF	TGTGCCAGCAGTGTTGGGGGTTACACAGATACGCAGTATTTT
TRBV7-7	-	13	once	TRBJ1-4	CASSLRRGEKLFF	TGTGCTAGCAGCTTACGACGGGGTGAAAAACTGTTTTTT
TRBV19	-	13	-	TRBJ2-2	CASSMRYTGELFF	TGTGCCAGTAGTATGCGGTACACCGGGGAGCTGTTTTTT
TRBV10-2	-	14	-	TRBJ2-7	CASSGQLGSYEQYF	TGCGCCAGCAGTGGACAGCTGGGCTCCTACGAGCAGTACTTC
TRBV7-3	TRBD1	13	-	TRBJ2-7	CASSSSGGYEQYF	TGTGCCAGCAGCTCCTCAGGGGGCTACGAGCAGTACTTC
TRBV6-5	-	15	-	TRBJ2-4	CASSYSAVAKNIQYF	TGTGCCAGCAGTTACTCGGCGGTAGCCAAAAACATTCAGTACTTC
TRBV19	TRBD1	17	-	TRBJ1-1	CASSITGTGVMNTEAFF	TGTGCCAGTAGTATAACCGGGACAGGGGTTATGAACACTGAAGCTTTCTTT
TRBV7-2	-	15	-	TRBJ2-7	CASSLGRDMTYEQYF	TGTGCCAGCAGCCTAGGCCGGGACATGACCTACGAGCAGTACTTC
TRBV5-1	-	16	-	TRBJ2-7	CASSFTGAGITYEQYF	TGCGCCAGCAGCTTCACCGGGGCAGGTATTACCTACGAGCAGTACTTC
TRBV5-4	-	14	once	TRBJ1-2	CASSVPGAGKGYTF	TGTGCCAGCAGCGTGCCGGGGGCGGGTAAAGGCTACACCTTC
TRBV25-1	-	15	-	TRBJ2-3	CASSDLKGSSDTQYF	TGTGCCAGCAGTGATTTAAAGGGCAGTTCAGATACGCAGTATTTT
TRBV4-3	TRBD2	14	-	TRBJ2-1	CASSQRAGGGEQFF	TGCGCCAGCAGCCAGAGAGCGGGAGGGGGCGAGCAGTTCTTC
TRBV30	-	12	-	TRBJ2-3	CAWSPPSKTQYF	TGTGCCTGGAGTCCCCCTTCTAAAACGCAGTATTTT
TRBV5-1	TRBD1	13	-	TRBJ2-1	CASKRTGHNEQFF	TGCGCCAGCAAAAGGACAGGTCACAATGAGCAGTTCTTC
TRBV4-2	-	14	-	TRBJ1-2	CASSQEHSDYGYTF	TGTGCCAGCAGCCAAGAGCACAGCGACTATGGCTACACCTTC
TRBV28	-	14	-	TRBJ2-5	CASSWGTGQETQYF	TGTGCCAGCAGCTGGGGGACGGGCCAAGAGACCCAGTACTTC
TRBV21-1	-	21	-	TRBJ2-1	CASSKGGRGTSGASSYNEQFF	TGTGCCAGCAGCAAAGGAGGTCGCGGGACTAGCGGGGCGAGCTCCTACAATGAGCAGTTCTTC
TRBV11-2	-	16	-	TRBJ1-1	CASSLGGRGTATEAFF	TGTGCCAGCAGCTTAGGGGGCCGGGGAACGGCCACTGAAGCTTTCTTT
TRBV19	-	12	-	TRBJ1-1	CASSTGFTEAFF	TGTGCCAGTAGTACAGGGTTCACTGAAGCTTTCTTT
TRBV11-2	TRBD2	15	-	TRBJ2-2	CASSPTGGRTGELFF	TGTGCCAGCAGCCCCACGGGCGGGAGGACCGGGGAGCTGTTTTTT
TRBV5-1	-	15	-	TRBJ1-4	CASSFSGGANEKLFF	TGCGCCAGCAGCTTTTCGGGCGGAGCTAATGAAAAACTGTTTTTT
TRBV5-1	-	16	-	TRBJ2-2	CASSLLGTSNTGELFF	TGCGCCAGCAGCCTCCTAGGGACTTCGAACACCGGGGAGCTGTTTTTT
TRBV18	TRBD1	16	once	TRBJ2-2	CASSPQQGAVTGELFF	TGTGCCAGCTCACCACAACAGGGGGCAGTCACCGGGGAGCTGTTTTTT
TRBV11-2	-	13	-	TRBJ1-1	CASSLQENTEAFF	TGTGCCAGCAGCTTACAGGAGAACACTGAAGCTTTCTTT
TRBV9	TRBD2	15	-	TRBJ2-3	CASSLLAGLTDTQYF	TGTGCCAGCAGCCTATTAGCGGGTCTCACAGATACGCAGTATTTT
TRBV14	-	15	-	TRBJ1-5	CASSPDRNSNQPQHF	TGTGCCAGCAGCCCCGACAGGAATAGCAATCAGCCCCAGCATTTT
TRBV7-6	-	13	few	TRBJ2-7	CASSSYRDHEQYF	TGTGCCAGCAGCTCCTACAGGGACCACGAGCAGTACTTC
TRBV27	-	17	-	TRBJ2-3	CASSGWGGRARGDTQYF	TGTGCCAGCAGCGGGTGGGGAGGGAGGGCCAGGGGAGATACGCAGTATTTT
TRBV7-9	-	15	-	TRBJ1-1	CASSLAGFGDTEAFF	TGTGCCAGCAGCTTAGCGGGGTTTGGGGACACTGAAGCTTTCTTT
TRBV7-3	TRBD2	14	-	TRBJ2-7	CASSLNGLAAEQYF	TGTGCCAGCAGCTTAAATGGACTAGCTGCAGAGCAGTACTTC
TRBV7-7	TRBD2	13	once	TRBJ2-2	CASSRGGTGELFF	TGTGCTAGCAGCCGCGGGGGCACCGGGGAGCTGTTTTTT
TRBV11-1	-	13	once	TRBJ2-2	CASSLVVSGELFF	TGTGCCAGCAGCTTAGTTGTATCAGGGGAGCTGTTTTTT
TRBV6-5	TRBD1	16	-	TRBJ1-6	CASSWGQGFHNSPLHF	TGTGCCAGCAGTTGGGGACAGGGGTTCCATAATTCACCCCTCCACTTT
TRBV7-9	-	16	-	TRBJ2-6	CASSLGKFSGANVLTF	TGTGCCAGCAGCTTGGGGAAGTTCTCTGGGGCCAACGTCCTGACTTTC
TRBV11-3	TRBD2	15	-	TRBJ2-1	CASSSGLAGLNEQFF	TGTGCCAGCAGCTCGGGACTAGCGGGTCTAAATGAGCAGTTCTTC
TRBV29-1	-	14	few	TRBJ2-1	CSVVLPSSNNEQFF	TGCAGCGTTGTGCTTCCGAGTTCGAACAATGAGCAGTTCTTC
TRBV7-2	-	14	-	TRBJ2-5	CASSLSGAGETQYF	TGTGCCAGCAGCTTATCGGGGGCGGGAGAGACCCAGTACTTC